The 20 T cell receptor beta chains reported below all come from one sample, sequenced in a study of PD-1 blockade in classical Hodgkin lymphoma. Libraries were prepared by immunoSEQ multiplex PCR; TCRdb keeps only in-frame clonotypes and omits some of them. The sample contains approximately 96,000 clones, roughly 91% of which appear only once. Time point specified: cycle 4 day 1 (C4D1), after about 6 weeks of nivolumab. Brentuximab vedotin exposure varied, and every patient relapsed after autologous stem cell transplantation. The starting material was peripheral blood mononuclear cells (PBMCs), obtained before the fourth cycle of nivolumab. The receptors originated from a human donor with classical Hodgkin lymphoma.

This chain joins TRBV30 and TRBJ1-1, with unresolved D. The V gene lost 1 base and the J gene lost 0 bases, with 6 bases spanning the gap. The CDR3 is made up of 13 amino acids. Germline CDR1 reads GTSNPN; CDR2 reads SVGIG (reference sequence). This chain's CDR3 is CAWSAGLNTEAFF. The DNA of the CDR3 is TGTGCCTGGAGTGCAGGCCTGAACACTGAAGCTTTCTTT.

This sequence joins TRBV5-1 and TRBJ1-4; 7 positions match TRBD1. Germline V gene lookup returns CDR1 SGHRS and CDR2 YFSETQ. This CDR3 is 14 amino acids long. Trimming cost V 1 base and J 8 bases; bases outside gene matches: 5. The CDR3 protein is CASSLFRGKEKLFF. The CDR3 DNA follows: TGCGCCAGCAGCTTGTTCAGGGGGAAAGAAAAACTGTTTTTT.

The rearrangement uses TRBV7-8 and TRBJ1-2, with D unresolved. Germline V gives CDR1 SGHVS, CDR2 FQNEAQ. V lost 0 bases, J lost 2 bases, and 7 bases lay in between. This CDR3 has 14 residues. CDR3 in DNA: TGTGCCAGCAGCTTAGCGAGGCTCAACTATGGCTACACCTTC. It specifies CASSLARLNYGYTF. The full variable domain, its missing parts supplied by reference TRBV7-8 and TRBJ1-2, is GAGVSQSPRYKVAKRGQDVALRCDPISGHVSLFWYQQALGQGPEFLTYFQNEAQLDKSGLPSDRFFAERPEGSVSTLKIQRTQQEDSAVYLCASSLARLNYGYTFGSGTRLTVV.

This rearrangement joins TRBV2 to TRBJ1-2; 10 nucleotides match TRBD1. Losses at the gene ends were 8 bases for V and 2 bases for J; bases not matched to a gene: 5. CDR3 length equals 14 residues. Germline V gives CDR1 SNHLY, CDR2 FYNNEI. CDR3 nucleotides: TGTGCCAGCCGGGACAGGGGCTTGAACTATGGCTACACCTTC. The encoded protein is CASRDRGLNYGYTF.

J is TRBJ1-1 and V is TRBV5-1, with no clear D. The length of the CDR3 is 15 residues. Germline loops: CDR1 SGHRS, CDR2 YFSETQ. With 4 bases removed from V and 11 bases from J, the gap between germline ends came to 24 bases. DNA for the CDR3: TGCGCCAGCAGCAACTTTTCCGGGCGAGCCGGCAGGGCTTTCTTT. This sequence encodes CASSNFSGRAGRAFF.

The CDR3 DNA reads as TGCGCCAGCAGTCTTGGACAGGGTGGCACCGGGGAGCTGTTTTTT. Translated: CASSLGQGGTGELFF. This chain joins TRBV10-1 and TRBJ2-2, with TRBD1 matching 8 bases. Germline-derived CDR1 and CDR2 are WNHNN and SYGVQD (reference sequence). This CDR3 region has 15 residues. The V segment lost 5 bases and the J segment 4 bases; nucleotides outside the gene matches: 6.

V and J are TRBV2 and TRBJ2-3; 10 nucleotides agree with TRBD2. The V gene end was trimmed by 3 bases and the J gene end by 3 bases; junction bases not matched to a gene: 3. There are 15 residues in the CDR3. Per germline, CDR1 SNHLY and CDR2 FYNNEI. CDR3 residues: CASSDLLAGTDTQYF. The CDR3 DNA reads as TGTGCCAGCAGTGACCTACTAGCGGGGACAGATACGCAGTATTTT. The whole variable domain, filled in from reference TRBV2 and TRBJ2-3, reads EPEVTQTPSHQVTQMGQEVILRCVPISNHLYFYWYRQILGQKVEFLVSFYNNEISEKSEIFDDQFSVERPDGSNFTLKIRSTKLEDSAMYFCASSDLLAGTDTQYFGPGTRLTVL.

The J gene is TRBJ2-1, the V gene TRBV19; TRBD1 aligns across 8 bases. Germline CDR1 is LNHDA and CDR2 is SQIVND (reference sequence). J was trimmed by 10 bases and V by 3 bases; bases with no gene match: 14. CDR3 length equals 16 residues. As DNA, the CDR3 is TGTGCCAGTAGTATTTCGGTGCCAGACAGGGGATACGAGCAGTTCTTC. This gives the protein CASSISVPDRGYEQFF.

The chain couples TRBV10-2 to TRBJ2-7; 7 bases match TRBD1. Unmatched junction bases numbered 2, after V lost 5 bases and J lost 1 base. The CDR3 is 13 amino acids. Germline-derived CDR1 and CDR2 are WSHSY and SAAADI. CDR3 protein: CASSRDSSYEQYF. The CDR3 bases are TGCGCCAGCAGTCGGGACAGTTCCTACGAGCAGTACTTC.

This chain joins TRBV15 and TRBJ1-3; 12 bases fit TRBD1. With V trimmed by 8 bases and J by 4 bases, 6 bases remained unmatched. Germline V gene sequence: CDR1 LNHNV, CDR2 YYDKDF (reference sequence). The CDR3 loop spans 15 amino acids. For the CDR3, the DNA is TGTGCCACCGCCTGGGGACAGGGGGCCGGAAACACCATATATTTT. Encoded protein: CATAWGQGAGNTIYF.

This chain links TRBV13 with TRBJ2-5; D possibly corresponds to TRBD2 (5 bases). The CDR3 consists of 14 residues. Germline lookup yields CDR1 PRHDT and CDR2 FYEKMQ (reference sequence). The V end was cut by 5 bases, the J end by 11 bases, with 21 bases between. The CDR3 here is CASSPGNVGWEQYF. The CDR3 DNA is TGTGCCAGCAGCCCTGGAAACGTGGGCTGGGAGCAGTACTTC.

The chain is built from TRBV29-1 and TRBJ1-2; the D gene is possibly TRBD1 (6 bases). The V gene's germline CDR1 is SQVTM and CDR2 ANQGSEA. This CDR3 region has 15 residues. Trimming removed 6 bases at V and 6 bases at J, with 23 bases between. CDR3 bases: TGCAGCGTCGTTGAAGGGGGGCGAGCCTCAGATGGCTACACCTTC. Its translation: CSVVEGGRASDGYTF.

The V gene is TRBV15, the J gene TRBJ1-1; D is unresolved. CDR1 and CDR2 from the germline V gene are LNHNV and YYDKDF (reference sequence). The CDR3 loop spans 14 amino acids. Deletions cut 1 base from V and 4 bases from J, with 10 bases between. The DNA for the CDR3 is TGTGCCACCAGCAGAGTCCTTATGGGCACTGAAGCTTTCTTT. Translation: CATSRVLMGTEAFF.

This clone was picked up one time. This rearrangement joins TRBV2 to TRBJ1-4, with D possibly matching TRBD1 (5 bases). The CDR3 runs 11 residues. Trimming took off 10 bases at V and 7 bases at J, with 10 bases between the two ends. CDR1 SNHLY and CDR2 FYNNEI come from the germline V gene. The CDR3 loop reads CAILTGEKLFF. The CDR3 region has the DNA TGTGCCATCCTTACAGGTGAAAAACTGTTTTTT.

This rearrangement joins TRBV27 to TRBJ2-3; TRBD2 might be the D (5 bases). V lost 6 bases and J lost 7, with 14 bases in between. The CDR3 loop spans 13 amino acids. The germline gives CDR1 MNHEY, CDR2 SMNVEV (reference sequence). The CDR3 DNA follows: TGTGCCAGCAGGCCGCCGGGGTTCCATACGCAGTATTTT. Translated, it gives CASRPPGFHTQYF.

The V call is TRBV6-5, the J call TRBJ2-5; no clear D gene. Trimming stripped 5 bases from V and 2 bases from J, with 12 bases between. Germline V CDR1 and CDR2: MNHEY, SVGAGI. This CDR3 spans 14 amino acids. The CDR3 DNA is TGTGCCAGCAGTACCCGACGGAAACAAGAGACCCAGTACTTC. Translating gives CASSTRRKQETQYF.

The gene calls are TRBV28 and TRBJ1-1, with D unclear. Germline V gives CDR1 MDHEN, CDR2 SYDVKM. The CDR3 is 13 amino acids. Trimming took off 7 bases at V and 8 bases at J, with 17 bases between the two ends. In DNA form, the CDR3 reads TGTGCCAGCACCGGACCGGGGATTAGAGAAGCTTTCTTT. It specifies CASTGPGIREAFF.

The chain joins TRBV7-9 to TRBJ1-5; a possible D gene is TRBD1 (5 bases). In germline, CDR1 is SEHNR, CDR2 FQNEAQ (reference sequence). This CDR3 comprises 12 residues. The germline V and J ends were trimmed by 6 bases and 7 bases, with 10 bases remaining between them. The CDR3 here is CASSFGGQPQHF. The CDR3 DNA is TGTGCCAGCAGTTTTGGGGGGCAGCCCCAGCATTTT.

The gene calls are TRBV27 and TRBJ2-2; 10 positions match TRBD2. The J segment lost 6 bases and the V segment lost 3 bases, leaving 7 bases of the junction unmatched. The CDR3 runs 16 residues. Germline CDR1 and CDR2: MNHEY and SMNVEV (reference sequence). Written as DNA, the CDR3 is TGTGCCAGCAGTTTTTCTAGCGGGAGTTACCCCGGGGAGCTGTTTTTT. It is translated as CASSFSSGSYPGELFF.

The V and J genes are TRBV19 and TRBJ1-4, with 7 positions matching TRBD1. The junction had 7 bases not matched to a gene; V was cut back by 6 bases and J by 6 bases. The CDR3 loop spans 14 amino acids. Germline V gene sequence: CDR1 LNHDA, CDR2 SQIVND (reference sequence). The CDR3 DNA follows: TGTGCCAGTAGAAGACAGGGCGGGGATGAAAAACTGTTTTTT. As protein: CASRRQGGDEKLFF.